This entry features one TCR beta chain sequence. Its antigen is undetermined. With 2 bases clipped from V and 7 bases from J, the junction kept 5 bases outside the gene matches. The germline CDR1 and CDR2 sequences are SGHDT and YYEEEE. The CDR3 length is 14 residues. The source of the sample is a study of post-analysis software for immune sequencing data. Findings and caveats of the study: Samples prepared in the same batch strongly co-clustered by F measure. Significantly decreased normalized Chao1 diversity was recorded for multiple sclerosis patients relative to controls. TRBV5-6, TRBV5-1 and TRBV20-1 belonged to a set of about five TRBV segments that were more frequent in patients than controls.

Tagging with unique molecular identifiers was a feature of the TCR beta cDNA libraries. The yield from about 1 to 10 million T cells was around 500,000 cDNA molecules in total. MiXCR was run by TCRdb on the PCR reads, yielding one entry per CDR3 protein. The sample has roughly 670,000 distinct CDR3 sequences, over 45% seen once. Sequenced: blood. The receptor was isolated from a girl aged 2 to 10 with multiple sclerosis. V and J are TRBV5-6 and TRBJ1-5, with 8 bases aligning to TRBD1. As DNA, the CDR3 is TGTGCCAGCAGCTTACAGGGGGTAAACCAGCCCCAGCATTTT. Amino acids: CASSLQGVNQPQHF.